This is a list of T cell receptor beta chains from one sample in a study of cytomegalovirus exposure and HLA in healthy donors. Produced via immunoSEQ multiplex PCR; TCRdb's table is partial and in-frame only. The profile shows roughly 180,000 clones, approximately 84% of them singletons. Input material: PBMCs. These receptors originate from a woman in her twenties or thirties in good health and CMV-seropositive. Each CDR3 is given with its conserved first and last residue. Each record gives: CDR3 DNA, CDR3 protein, J gene, clone size, V gene, D gene. D genes are given only for firm matches. Size tells how often a clone was seen (once, few, many) or the class of an expanded clone, and some rows leave it out.

TGTGCCAGCAGTGCTGCTAGCGGGAGTCACGAGCAGTACTTC | CASSAASGSHEQYF | TRBJ2-7 | - | TRBV27 | TRBD2
TGTGCCAGCAGCCGGACTAAGGGAGAGACCCAGTACTTC | CASSRTKGETQYF | TRBJ2-5 | - | TRBV4-1 | -
TGTGCCAGCAGCCCCAGGGATTTGCATGGCTACACCTTC | CASSPRDLHGYTF | TRBJ1-2 | - | TRBV7-6 | -
TGTGCCAGCAGCCGCGATGGTTACGAGCAGTACTTC | CASSRDGYEQYF | TRBJ2-7 | - | TRBV11-2 | -
TGCGCCAGCAGTGAGTCAGGGACAGGGACAGACGAGCAGTACTTC | CASSESGTGTDEQYF | TRBJ2-7 | - | TRBV10-1 | TRBD1
TGTGCCAGCAGTGAAGCTGTGGCCTCGCGGGAGCAGTACTTC | CASSEAVASREQYF | TRBJ2-7 | - | TRBV6-1 | -
TGTGCCAGCAGTCTCCGGACTGGGGGGAACGAGCAGTACTTC | CASSLRTGGNEQYF | TRBJ2-7 | - | TRBV6-6 | -
TGTGCCAGCAGGCCCGGGTATGACAATGAGCAGTTCTTC | CASRPGYDNEQFF | TRBJ2-1 | - | TRBV27 | -
TGCGCCAGCAGCCCTGACTTAGGAGTAGATCAAGAGCAGTACTTC | CASSPDLGVDQEQYF | TRBJ2-7 | - | TRBV4-3 | -
TGTGCCAGCAGCCCCCTGTGGGGAGGCAGAAAAAATCAGCCCCAGCATTTT | CASSPLWGGRKNQPQHF | TRBJ1-5 | - | TRBV5-8 | -
TGTGCCAGCAGGCGGGGGGACTCCTACAATGAGCAGTTCTTC | CASRRGDSYNEQFF | TRBJ2-1 | - | TRBV6-6 | TRBD2
TGTGCCAGCAGCCGGCAAAGTACAGAGAACGAGCAGTACTTC | CASSRQSTENEQYF | TRBJ2-7 | - | TRBV7-9 | -
TGTGCCAGCAGTGAGGTGGACAGGGGTTTCTATGGCTACACCTTC | CASSEVDRGFYGYTF | TRBJ1-2 | - | TRBV25-1 | TRBD1
TGCGCCAGCAGCTTACTAGGGACTAATGAAAAACTGTTTTTT | CASSLLGTNEKLFF | TRBJ1-4 | - | TRBV5-1 | -
TGTGCCAGCAGCGTAGGGAAGGGGTTCGACGAGCAGTACTTC | CASSVGKGFDEQYF | TRBJ2-7 | - | TRBV9 | -
TGTGCCAGCAGTTACTCGAACAGCCAAGAGACCCAGTACTTC | CASSYSNSQETQYF | TRBJ2-5 | - | TRBV6-5 | -
TGTGCCAGCAGTGCCTCGGGACAACTCACAGATACGCAGTATTTT | CASSASGQLTDTQYF | TRBJ2-3 | - | TRBV25-1 | -
TGTGCCAGCAGATCCGGCTCGGGACAGGGGTCGGATACGCAGTATTTT | CASRSGSGQGSDTQYF | TRBJ2-3 | - | TRBV9 | TRBD1
TGCGCCAGCAGCTTGAACGCGAGGGCGTACGAGCAGTACTTC | CASSLNARAYEQYF | TRBJ2-7 | - | TRBV5-1 | -
TGCGCCAGCAGCCCCCCACCCGACTCTACTAGCACAGATACGCAGTATTTT | CASSPPPDSTSTDTQYF | TRBJ2-3 | - | TRBV4-3 | -
TGTGCCGTGGGGGCTGAACAGCCCCAGCATTTT | CAVGAEQPQHF | TRBJ1-5 | - | TRBV10-3 | -
TGTGCCATCAGTCCGACTAGCGGGAGAAGAACCGGGGAGCTGTTTTTT | CAISPTSGRRTGELFF | TRBJ2-2 | - | TRBV10-3 | TRBD2
TGTGCCAGCAGCCCGCTGAGGGGATCCGGGACAGGGGAAGAGACCCAGTACTTC | CASSPLRGSGTGEETQYF | TRBJ2-5 | - | TRBV7-9 | TRBD1
TGTGCCAGCAGCTTGACTACAGGGGCGGGCGAGACCCAGTACTTC | CASSLTTGAGETQYF | TRBJ2-5 | few | TRBV5-6 | TRBD1
TGTGCCAGCAGCCTCCGCGGCGACCGAAACACCATATATTTT | CASSLRGDRNTIYF | TRBJ1-3 | once | TRBV7-2 | -
TGTGCCAGCAGCTTAGACGTGCGGGGGGCGAACACCGGGGAGCTGTTTTTT | CASSLDVRGANTGELFF | TRBJ2-2 | - | TRBV11-2 | TRBD2
TGTGCCAGCAGCTGGCGGAACTCTCGCACAGATACGCAGTATTTT | CASSWRNSRTDTQYF | TRBJ2-3 | - | TRBV5-6 | -
TGTGCCAGCAGCTCGCCGGGACAAGATGGCTACACCTTC | CASSSPGQDGYTF | TRBJ1-2 | - | TRBV13 | -
TGTGCCAGCAGCGATAAGGAGGGACTCAGCTCCTACAATGAGCAGTTCTTC | CASSDKEGLSSYNEQFF | TRBJ2-1 | - | TRBV9 | -
TGTGCCAGCAGCTTAGATGCAGGGGATAATGAAAAACTGTTTTTT | CASSLDAGDNEKLFF | TRBJ1-4 | few | TRBV7-2 | -
TGTGCCAGCAGCCGGTCGGTATACGAGCAGTACTTC | CASSRSVYEQYF | TRBJ2-7 | - | TRBV7-2 | -
TGTGCCAGCAGTTTCGACCCCCGGACCGGGAGCCAGCCCCCCTACGAGCAGTACTTC | CASSFDPRTGSQPPYEQYF | TRBJ2-7 | - | TRBV28 | -
TGTGCCAGCAGCTTGGGGGGGGAGACTCAGCCCCAGCATTTT | CASSLGGETQPQHF | TRBJ1-5 | - | TRBV7-2 | -
TGTGCCAGCCAATACAGGGGCCCTCGGAACGAGCAGTACTTC | CASQYRGPRNEQYF | TRBJ2-7 | - | TRBV2 | TRBD1
TGCGCCAGCAGCTTGGAGGGAAGGGGGATGGGCGAAAAACTGTTTTTT | CASSLEGRGMGEKLFF | TRBJ1-4 | - | TRBV5-1 | -
TGTGCCAGCAGTTTATGGGGCACCCTTGACACTGAAGCTTTCTTT | CASSLWGTLDTEAFF | TRBJ1-1 | once | TRBV28 | -
TGTGCCAGCAGCCCCACCCCGCGAGGCACCATATATTTT | CASSPTPRGTIYF | TRBJ1-3 | few | TRBV13 | -
TGTGCCAGCAGCCCGAAGGGTGGGACAGGGGTATACGAGCAGTACTTC | CASSPKGGTGVYEQYF | TRBJ2-7 | - | TRBV7-3 | TRBD1
TGTGCCAGCAGCTATGAAAGCGGGCCCTCCTACGAGCAGTACTTC | CASSYESGPSYEQYF | TRBJ2-7 | - | TRBV5-4 | -
TGTGCCAGTAGTACCGGGACAGTTTTTGAAGCTTTCTTT | CASSTGTVFEAFF | TRBJ1-1 | - | TRBV19 | TRBD1
TGTGCCAGCAGTTTAATTCGGGGCGGGGGATACGAGCAGTACTTC | CASSLIRGGGYEQYF | TRBJ2-7 | once | TRBV6-5 | TRBD2
TGTGCCAGCAGTTTAGAACAGTCTTCCACCTACGAGCAGTACTTC | CASSLEQSSTYEQYF | TRBJ2-7 | once | TRBV27 | -